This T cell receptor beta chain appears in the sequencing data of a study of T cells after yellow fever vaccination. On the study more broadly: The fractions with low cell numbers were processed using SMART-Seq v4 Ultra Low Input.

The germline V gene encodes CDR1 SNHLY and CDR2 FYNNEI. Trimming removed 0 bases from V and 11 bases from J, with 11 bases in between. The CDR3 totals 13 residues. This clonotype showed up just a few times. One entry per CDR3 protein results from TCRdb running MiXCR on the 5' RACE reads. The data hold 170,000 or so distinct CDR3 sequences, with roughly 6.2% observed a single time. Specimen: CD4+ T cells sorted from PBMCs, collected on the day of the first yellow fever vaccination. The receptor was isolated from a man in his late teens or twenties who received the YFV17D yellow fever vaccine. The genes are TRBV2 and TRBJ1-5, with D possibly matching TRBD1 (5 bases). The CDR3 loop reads CASSEALRQSQHF. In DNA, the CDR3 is TGTGCCAGCAGTGAAGCGCTACGACAGTCCCAGCATTTT.